This TCR beta chain was recovered during a study of OX40 agonist ivuxolimab in advanced cancers. The method was immunoSEQ multiplex PCR; TCRdb's version includes in-frame clones alone and lacks a portion of them. This table holds tens of thousands of clones, 70% to 90% found once. CDR1 is SGHDT, CDR2 YYEEEE, per germline. The CDR3 totals 14 residues. The V and J ends lost 3 bases and 7 bases, in that order; junction bases with no gene match: 9. General observations from the study: At 0.1 to 3.0 mg/kg and by week 6, CD4+ and CD8+ T cells in the blood had expanded clonally.

Blood sampling was done at baseline, cycle 4 day 1, and cycle 7 day 1. Notes on this clone: The antigen remains undetermined.

The source of this sequence is an adult with an advanced solid tumor such as melanoma, head and neck, liver or kidney cancer. Here the sequenced sample was CD4+ or CD8+ T cells sorted from blood, taken in a trial of the OX40 agonist ivuxolimab. This chain joins TRBV5-6 and TRBJ1-2, with 7 bases matching TRBD1. CDR3: CASSWGAGGGGYTF. The CDR3 bases are TGTGCCAGCAGCTGGGGAGCAGGGGGAGGTGGCTACACCTTC.